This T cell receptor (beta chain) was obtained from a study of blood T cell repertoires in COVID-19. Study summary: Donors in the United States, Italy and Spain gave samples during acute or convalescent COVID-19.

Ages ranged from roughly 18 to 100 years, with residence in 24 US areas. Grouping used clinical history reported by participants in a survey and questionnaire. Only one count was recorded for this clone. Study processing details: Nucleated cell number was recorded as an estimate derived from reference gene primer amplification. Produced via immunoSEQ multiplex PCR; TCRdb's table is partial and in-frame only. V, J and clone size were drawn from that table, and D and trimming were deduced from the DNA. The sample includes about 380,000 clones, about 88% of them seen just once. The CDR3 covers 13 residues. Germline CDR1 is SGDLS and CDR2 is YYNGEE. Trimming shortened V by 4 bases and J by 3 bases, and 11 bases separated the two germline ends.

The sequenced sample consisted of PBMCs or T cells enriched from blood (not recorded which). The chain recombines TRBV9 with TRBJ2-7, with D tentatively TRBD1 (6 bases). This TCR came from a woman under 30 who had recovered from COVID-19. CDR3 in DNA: TGTGCCAGCAGCAACGGACAGAACTACGAGCAGTACTTC. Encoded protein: CASSNGQNYEQYF.